The sequence of this T cell receptor (beta chain) was determined in a study of T cells expressing NK-cell markers. Overall study context: Beta-chain profiling covered CD3+CD56+NKG2C+, CD3+CD56+NKG2C- and CD3+CD56-NKG2C+ sorted subsets.

The CDR3 is made up of 15 amino acids. CDR1 is LNHNV, CDR2 YYDKDF, per germline (reference sequence). One entry per CDR3 protein, without DNA, is what TCRdb gives after re-calling the 5' RACE reads. Its table records 500,000 to 700,000 distinct CDR3 sequences. Study observations and caveats: Similarly, these clonotypes led the CD3+CD56-NKG2C+ fraction as well in a few donors. Over 5 donors showed dominant NKG2C+ clonotypes comprising about 1.0-7.0% of their CD8+ T cells.

As regards this clonotype: Its target is not known.

The rearrangement joins TRBV15 to TRBJ2-7; TCRdb lists TRBD1, though no DNA is available to test this call. Input material: blood T cells: a sorted CD56 or NKG2C T cell subset, CD4+ or CD8+ T cells, or bulk PBMC T cells (not recorded which). This clonotype was sampled from a man aged 18-30 years in good health. The CDR3 spells CATSRPDRGGYEQYF.